The TCR beta chain under discussion was sequenced for a study of beta chain features in type 1 diabetes. Concerning this clone: What it recognizes is unknown.

The study reverse transcribed the entire isolated RNA, so it sequenced expressed TCRB transcripts. Profiled with immunoSEQ multiplex PCR; TCRdb holds only in-frame clones, not every one. The sample carries tens of thousands of clones, almost 50% recorded once. Germline V gene lookup returns CDR1 MNHEY and CDR2 SVGAGI. This CDR3 has 16 amino acids. After removal of 3 bases from V and 0 bases from J, the junction contained 2 bases not matched to a gene. Study results and limitations: Significant though moderate, a shortening of TCRB CDR3s appeared in all four CD4+ subsets of Type 1 diabetes patients.

Sequenced: central memory CD4+ T cells from blood. This sequence joins TRBV6-5 and TRBJ2-2; 9 nucleotides match TRBD2. The origin of this receptor is a man aged 25 to 45 with type 1 diabetes. The CDR3 DNA follows: TGTGCCAGCAGTTATGGACTAGCGACGAACACCGGGGAGCTGTTTTTT. Its translation: CASSYGLATNTGELFF.